The 15 T cell receptor beta chains given below trace back to one sample, sequenced in a study of post-analysis software for immune sequencing data (dated by TCRdb to about 2015). These receptors' antigens are unknown. The library was built by means of PCR. The sequencer listed for this sample is Illumina HiSeq 2500. Unique molecular identifiers were incorporated into TCR beta cDNA libraries to reduce PCR and sequencing biases. The public reads were reanalyzed by TCRdb: fastp trimming at Q25, MiXCR alignment, in-frame beta chains only. Every CDR3 protein is listed once, alongside the most common genes and DNA of its rows. The sample data list around 250,000 distinct CDR3 sequences, and 36% of these were observed just once. The ten largest clones take up approximately 4.6% of the sample. What the work shows at the level of the full study, not this receptor alone: Patients showed significantly higher frequencies than controls for several TRBV segments, among them TRBV5-6, TRBV5-1 and TRBV20-1.

The sequencing sample was made of blood. Source of these receptors: a girl between 5 and 17 years old with multiple sclerosis.

In this sample, this clonotype turned up many times. The chain links TRBV7-9 to TRBJ1-4; 9 positions match TRBD1. This CDR3 has 14 residues. J gave up 8 bases and V 5 bases, and 6 bases lay outside the gene matches. Germline loops: CDR1 SEHNR, CDR2 FQNEAQ (reference sequence). CDR3 sequence (DNA): TGTGCCAGCAGCCTAGGGACAGGGCAGGAAAAACTGTTTTTT. Protein sequence: CASSLGTGQEKLFF.

This clonotype was picked up many times. The chain employs TRBV27 and TRBJ2-2; weak D call: TRBD1 (5 bases). CDR1 and CDR2 from the germline V gene are MNHEY and SMNVEV (reference sequence). The CDR3 is 15 amino acids. Trimming removed 2 bases from V and 5 bases from J, with 12 bases in between. The CDR3 sequence: CASSLAGASTGELFF. The DNA for the CDR3 is TGTGCCAGCAGTTTAGCTGGGGCTTCTACCGGGGAGCTGTTTTTT.

This clonotype was seen ten or more times. The chain joins TRBV29-1 to TRBJ2-1, with 7 bases identical to TRBD2. Germline CDR1 and CDR2: SQVTM and ANQGSEA. The length of the CDR3 is 15 residues. With 0 bases clipped from V and 6 bases from J, the junction kept 8 bases outside the gene matches. CDR3 sequence reads: CSVEEPAGLSNEQFF. The CDR3 DNA reads as TGCAGCGTTGAAGAGCCAGCGGGGTTGAGCAATGAGCAGTTCTTC.

Here the CDR3 DNA reads TGCGCCAGCAGCTTCGAGGGAGATACGCAGTATTTT. Residues: CASSFEGDTQYF. The chain joins TRBV5-1 to TRBJ2-3, with D maybe TRBD2 (5 bases). CDR1 and CDR2 (germline): SGHRS, YFSETQ. The CDR3 covers 12 residues. Trimming stripped 2 bases from V and 5 bases from J, with 6 bases between.

This clonotype was picked up many times. V gene TRBV7-9 combines with J gene TRBJ2-1, with TRBD2 matching 9 bases. V was clipped by 4 bases and J by 0 bases; unmatched bases: 4. The germline gives CDR1 SEHNR, CDR2 FQNEAQ (reference sequence). The CDR3 has 16 residues. In DNA form, the CDR3 reads TGTGCCAGCAGCTCAACTAGCGGGCACTCCTACAATGAGCAGTTCTTC. Its protein is CASSSTSGHSYNEQFF.

This clonotype showed up just once. A read error may be the cause here, since a much bigger clone is one base away. The V call is TRBV9, the J call TRBJ2-1; D unclear. Trimming shortened V by 0 bases and J by 7 bases, and 5 bases separated the two germline ends. The CDR3 runs to 12 residues. Germline assignment: CDR1 SGDLS and CDR2 YYNGEE. CDR3 nucleotides: TGTGCCAGCAGCGTAGGTCTTAATGAGCAGTTCTTC. This sequence encodes CASSVGLNEQFF.

V usage is TRBV7-2 and J usage is TRBJ2-3; TRBD1 is a possible D gene (7 bases). The CDR3 is 15 amino acids. Germline CDR1 reads SGHTA; CDR2 reads FQGNSA. With 2 bases removed from V and 5 bases from J, the gap between germline ends came to 14 bases. The CDR3 sequence is CASSLWRGRVDTQYF. The DNA of the CDR3 is TGTGCCAGCAGCTTATGGAGGGGGCGAGTAGATACGCAGTATTTT.

This clonotype has only a few counts. CDR3 in amino acids: CASTLSSSGLSYEQYF. CDR3 DNA: TGTGCCAGCACCCTTAGCTCTAGCGGCCTCTCCTACGAGCAGTACTTC. The V gene is TRBV7-2, the J gene TRBJ2-7; TRBD2 aligns across 7 bases. CDR1 and CDR2 (germline): SGHTA, FQGNSA. Trimming cost V 7 bases and J 0 bases; bases outside gene matches: 12. The CDR3 spans 16 residues.

The sample holds many counts of this clonotype. The genes are TRBV29-1 and TRBJ1-1; possibly TRBD1 for D (6 bases). CDR3 size: 12 residues. With 6 bases removed from V and 4 bases from J, the gap between germline ends came to 12 bases. Per germline, CDR1 SQVTM and CDR2 ANQGSEA. Here the CDR3 DNA reads TGCAGCGTGACTTCGGGGGCCACTGAAGCTTTCTTT. It specifies CSVTSGATEAFF.

The rearrangement links TRBV27 to TRBJ2-7; TRBD1 might be the D (6 bases). TRBJ2-5 matches the DNA end more closely, so the J call is doubtful. CDR3 length: 12 amino acids. In germline, CDR1 is MNHEY, CDR2 SMNVEV (reference sequence). The CDR3 sequence: CASSSEGGTQYF. CDR3 in DNA: TGTGCCAGCAGTTCGGAAGGGGGGACCCAGTACTTC.

This clonotype occurred many times. The chain carries TRBV20-1 and TRBJ2-7; no definite D call. The CDR3 totals 13 residues. Germline values: CDR1 DFQATT, CDR2 SNEGSKA (reference sequence). Trimming removed 3 bases from V and 2 bases from J, with 11 bases in between. The CDR3 region has the DNA TGCAGTGCTAGTTCACCCATTACCTACGAGCAGTACTTC. This gives the protein CSASSPITYEQYF.

The rearrangement uses TRBV3-1 and TRBJ1-5; no definite D call. The CDR3 is 14 residues long. V lost 4 bases and J lost 0, with 7 bases in between. CDR1 is LGHDT, CDR2 YNNKEL, per germline (reference sequence). The CDR3 region has the DNA TGTGCCAGCAGCCCGGGCCATAGCAATCAGCCCCAGCATTTT. It translates to CASSPGHSNQPQHF.

This clonotype came up a few times. The chain links TRBV5-1 to TRBJ2-1; 12 positions match TRBD2. V was clipped by 7 bases and J by 6 bases; unmatched bases: 5. Germline V gene data show CDR1 as SGHRS and CDR2 as YFSETQ. The CDR3 spans 14 residues. The DNA for the CDR3 is TGCGCCAGCGCCCGGACTAGCGGGGCCAATGAGCAGTTCTTC. It specifies CASARTSGANEQFF. The variable domain in full, with the rest retrieved from reference TRBV5-1 and TRBJ2-1, is KAGVTQTPRYLIKTRGQQVTLSCSPISGHRSVSWYQQTPGQGLQFLFEYFSETQRNKGNFPGRFSGRQFSNSRSEMNVSTLELGDSALYLCASARTSGANEQFFGPGTRLTVL.

The chain recombines TRBV28 with TRBJ2-7; a weak D match, TRBD1 (6 bases). Trimming took off 5 bases at V and 3 bases at J, with 17 bases between the two ends. This CDR3 contains 15 residues. CDR1 and CDR2 from the germline V gene are MDHEN and SYDVKM. The CDR3 sequence: CASSPRVGDIYEQYF. CDR3 bases: TGTGCCAGCAGTCCACGGGTAGGGGACATCTACGAGCAGTACTTC.

This clonotype occurred many times. The chain is built from TRBV29-1 and TRBJ2-5; perhaps TRBD2 as D (5 bases). CDR1 and CDR2 from the germline V gene are SQVTM and ANQGSEA. CDR3 length equals 11 residues. Trimming cost V 6 bases and J 2 bases, with 7 bases left between them. The CDR3 spells CSVRGQETQYF. The DNA of the CDR3 is TGCAGCGTCCGGGGTCAAGAGACCCAGTACTTC.